This TCR beta chain came from a study of technical replicates of blood from a few donors (dated by TCRdb to between 2016 and 2019). Libraries were constructed by the immunoSEQ multiplex PCR assay. TCRdb re-hosts the immuneACCESS table, in-frame sequences only. Its copies lack some clones; in the studies checked, an unresolved V gene accounts for under half of them, and the cause for the rest is not known. The sample data list 65,000 to 85,000 clones, and around 94% of these were observed just once. The ten largest clones add up to approximately 0.4% of the sample. Note on this clone: The antigen it binds to is not known. Base quality data are lacking; no much larger clone is found one base away.

This sequence originates from a human donor in good health. Sequencing was performed on T cells isolated from PBMCs.

The CDR3 in this case is CASSPGTGSTYEQYF. Read as DNA, the sequence is TGTGCCAGCAGCCCCGGGACAGGGTCAACCTACGAGCAGTACTTC. The V and J segments used are TRBV6-5 and TRBJ2-7; 9 bases in the junction line up with TRBD1. From the cysteine through the phenylalanine, the CDR3 covers 15 amino acids. Only the CDR3 DNA stays, 45 bases, in frame from base 1. CDR1 and CDR2 are drawn from the germline V gene: MNHEY, SVGAGI. Germline trimming amounts to 6 bases on V and 2 bases on J, with 8 as the count of junction bases outside the gene matches.